Listed here are 8 T cell receptor beta chains from one sample, sequenced in a study of beta chain features in type 1 diabetes. Sequenced material consisted of expressed TCRB transcripts (all of the isolated RNA was reverse transcribed). The table came from immunoSEQ multiplex PCR; TCRdb's copy has only in-frame clones and leaves some out. The repertoire consists of 150,000 to 180,000 clones, with approximately 8.1% occurring once and the leading ten covering 0.5% to 0.65%. Sequenced sample: central memory CD4+ T cells from blood. The receptor source for this set is a young man in good health.

This clone occurred a few times. This sequence joins TRBV30 and TRBJ1-2, with TRBD1 identical over 8 bases. The CDR3 sequence is 14 residues long. In germline, CDR1 is GTSNPN, CDR2 SVGIG (reference sequence). Unmatched junction bases numbered 5, after V lost 1 base and J lost 4 bases. The CDR3 spells CAWSAGGLGYGYTF. DNA of the CDR3: TGTGCCTGGAGTGCAGGGGGCCTGGGCTATGGCTACACCTTC.

This clone came up many times. The chain carries TRBV29-1 and TRBJ1-1; 10 bases are a match to TRBD1. The CDR3 loop spans 15 amino acids. Trimming at V came to 7 bases and at J to 1 base, leaving 9 bases not matched to a gene. From germline, CDR1 is SQVTM and CDR2 ANQGSEA. Here the CDR3 reads CSADRGQTGNTEAFF. CDR3 nucleotide sequence: TGCAGCGCTGACAGGGGGCAAACGGGGAACACTGAAGCTTTCTTT.

This clone has more than one count but fewer than ten. This chain uses TRBV4-3 with TRBJ2-1; 10 nucleotides align to TRBD2. V shed 0 bases, J shed 10 bases, and the junction held 3 bases outside the gene matches. Per the germline V gene, CDR1 is LGHNA and CDR2 is YSLEER. The CDR3 spans 14 residues. CDR3 region: CASSQEGSGREQFF. Written as DNA, the CDR3 is TGCGCCAGCAGCCAAGAGGGTAGCGGGAGGGAGCAGTTCTTC.

The chain uses TRBV9 and TRBJ2-2, with unresolved D. The germline CDR1 and CDR2 sequences are SGDLS and YYNGEE. The ends were cut back, 1 base at V and 4 bases at J, with 14 bases in the middle. The length of the CDR3 is 16 residues. CDR3: CASSVNDRVGTGELFF. The CDR3, as DNA: TGTGCCAGCAGCGTAAATGACCGGGTGGGCACCGGGGAGCTGTTTTTT.

In its sample, this clone was seen a few times. The rearrangement joins TRBV13 to TRBJ2-3; 11 nucleotides line up with TRBD2. The CDR3 has 16 amino acids. CDR1 is PRHDT and CDR2 is FYEKMQ in the germline V gene (reference sequence). After removal of 3 bases from V and 2 bases from J, the junction contained 4 bases not matched to a gene. CDR3 sequence: CASSFGTSGNTDTQYF. CDR3 coding DNA: TGTGCCAGCAGCTTTGGGACTAGCGGAAACACAGATACGCAGTATTTT.

As concerns this clone: This CDR3 is also generated by other DNA sequences in the sample. The chain has TRBV7-9 and TRBJ2-1; a weak D match, TRBD2 (6 bases). The CDR3 consists of 13 residues. Germline V lookup: CDR1 SEHNR, CDR2 FQNEAQ (reference sequence). Trimming left V 2 bases short and J 7 bases short, with 9 bases between. The CDR3: CASSLLGGNEQFF. The DNA of the CDR3 is TGTGCCAGCAGCTTATTAGGAGGGAATGAGCAGTTCTTC. The variable domain in full, completed from reference TRBV7-9 and TRBJ2-1, reads DTGVSQNPRHKITKRGQNVTFRCDPISEHNRLYWYRQTLGQGPEFLTYFQNEAQLEKSRLLSDRFSAERPKGSFSTLEIQRTEQGDSAMYLCASSLLGGNEQFFGPGTRLTVL.

V is TRBV28 and J is TRBJ2-7; TRBD2 might be the D (6 bases). The CDR3 runs 16 residues. Trimming pared 3 bases from V and 4 bases from J, leaving 19 bases between. Germline CDR1 reads MDHEN; CDR2 reads SYDVKM. The CDR3 region has the DNA TGTGCCAGCAGTTTCCGGACGCAGAGGGAGGTGTACGAGCAGTACTTC. This translates into CASSFRTQREVYEQYF.

The gene calls are TRBV4-3 and TRBJ1-4; D call uncertain. CDR3 length: 13 residues. V was pared by 4 bases and J by 4 bases, with 7 bases between. CDR1 is LGHNA and CDR2 is YSLEER in the germline V gene. The CDR3 spells CASSLQNNEKLFF. CDR3 nucleotides: TGCGCCAGCAGCCTCCAGAATAATGAAAAACTGTTTTTT.